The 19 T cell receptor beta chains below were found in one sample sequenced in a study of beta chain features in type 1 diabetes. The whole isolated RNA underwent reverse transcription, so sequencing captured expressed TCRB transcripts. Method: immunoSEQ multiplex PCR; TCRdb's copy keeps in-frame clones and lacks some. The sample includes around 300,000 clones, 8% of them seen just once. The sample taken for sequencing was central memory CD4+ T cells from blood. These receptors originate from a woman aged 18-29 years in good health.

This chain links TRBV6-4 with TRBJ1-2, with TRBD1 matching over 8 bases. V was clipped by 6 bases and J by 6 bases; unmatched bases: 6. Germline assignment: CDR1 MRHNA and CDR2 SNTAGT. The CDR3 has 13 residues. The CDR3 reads CASSGGQGDGYTF. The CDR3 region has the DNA TGTGCCAGCAGCGGCGGACAGGGAGATGGCTACACCTTC.

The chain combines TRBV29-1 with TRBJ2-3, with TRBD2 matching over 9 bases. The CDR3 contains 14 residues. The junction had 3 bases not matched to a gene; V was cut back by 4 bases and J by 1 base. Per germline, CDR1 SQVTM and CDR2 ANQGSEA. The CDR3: CSVVVAGGTDTQYF. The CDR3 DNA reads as TGCAGCGTTGTGGTAGCGGGGGGCACAGATACGCAGTATTTT.

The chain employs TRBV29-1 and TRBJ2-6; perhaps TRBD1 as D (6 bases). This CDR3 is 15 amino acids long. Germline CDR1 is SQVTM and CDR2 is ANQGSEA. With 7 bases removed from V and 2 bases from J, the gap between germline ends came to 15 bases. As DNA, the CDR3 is TGCAGCGATCGACCTCAGGGGACTGGGGCCAACGTCCTGACTTTC. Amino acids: CSDRPQGTGANVLTF.

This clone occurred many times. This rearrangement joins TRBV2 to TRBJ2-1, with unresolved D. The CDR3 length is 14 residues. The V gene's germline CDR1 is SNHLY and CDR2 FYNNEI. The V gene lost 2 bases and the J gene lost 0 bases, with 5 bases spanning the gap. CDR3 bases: TGTGCCAGCAGTGAAATGTCCTCCTACAATGAGCAGTTCTTC. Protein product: CASSEMSSYNEQFF.

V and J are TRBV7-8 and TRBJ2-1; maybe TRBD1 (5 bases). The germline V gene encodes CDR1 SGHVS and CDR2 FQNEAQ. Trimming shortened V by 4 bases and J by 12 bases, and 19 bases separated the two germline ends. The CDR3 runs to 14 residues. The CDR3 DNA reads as TGTGCCAGCAGCTCCTCCAGAAACCCTCAGGGGCAGTTCTTC. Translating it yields CASSSSRNPQGQFF.

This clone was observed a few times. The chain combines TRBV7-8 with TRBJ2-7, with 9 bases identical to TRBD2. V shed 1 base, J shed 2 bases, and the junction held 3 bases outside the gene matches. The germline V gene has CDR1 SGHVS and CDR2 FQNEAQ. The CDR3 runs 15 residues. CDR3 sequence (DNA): TGTGCCAGCAGCTTAGAGCGGGGGGTGACCTACGAGCAGTACTTC. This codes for CASSLERGVTYEQYF.

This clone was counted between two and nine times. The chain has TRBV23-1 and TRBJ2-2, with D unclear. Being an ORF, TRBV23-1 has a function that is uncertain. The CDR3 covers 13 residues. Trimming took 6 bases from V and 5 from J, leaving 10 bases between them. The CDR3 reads CASRQMRTGELFF. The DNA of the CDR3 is TGCGCCAGCAGGCAGATGCGGACCGGGGAGCTGTTTTTT.

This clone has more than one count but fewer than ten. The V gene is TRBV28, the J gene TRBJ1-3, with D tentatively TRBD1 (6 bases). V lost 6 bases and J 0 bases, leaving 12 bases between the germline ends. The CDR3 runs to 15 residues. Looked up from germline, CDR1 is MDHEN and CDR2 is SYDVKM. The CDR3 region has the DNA TGTGCCAGCAGCACAGGGACTAACTCTGGAAACACCATATATTTT. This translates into CASSTGTNSGNTIYF.

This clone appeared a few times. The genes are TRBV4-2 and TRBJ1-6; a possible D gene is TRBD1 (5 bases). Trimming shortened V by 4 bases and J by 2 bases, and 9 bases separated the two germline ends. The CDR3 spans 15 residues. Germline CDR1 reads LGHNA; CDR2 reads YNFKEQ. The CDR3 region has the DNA TGTGCCAGCAGCCTTCAGGGTCCCTATAATTCACCCCTCCACTTT. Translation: CASSLQGPYNSPLHF.

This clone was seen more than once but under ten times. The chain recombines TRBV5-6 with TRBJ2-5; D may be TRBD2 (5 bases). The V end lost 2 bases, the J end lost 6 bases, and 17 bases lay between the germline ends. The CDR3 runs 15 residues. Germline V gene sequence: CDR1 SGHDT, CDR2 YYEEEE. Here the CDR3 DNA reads TGTGCCAGCAGCTTTACCTGGTTCGGAGGAAAGACCCAGTACTTC. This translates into CASSFTWFGGKTQYF.

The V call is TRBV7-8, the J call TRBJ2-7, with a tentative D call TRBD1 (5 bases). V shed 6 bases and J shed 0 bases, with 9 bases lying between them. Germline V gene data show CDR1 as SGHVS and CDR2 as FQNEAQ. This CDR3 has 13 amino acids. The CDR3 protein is CASRKTGSYEQYF. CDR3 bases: TGTGCCAGCAGGAAAACAGGCTCCTACGAGCAGTACTTC.

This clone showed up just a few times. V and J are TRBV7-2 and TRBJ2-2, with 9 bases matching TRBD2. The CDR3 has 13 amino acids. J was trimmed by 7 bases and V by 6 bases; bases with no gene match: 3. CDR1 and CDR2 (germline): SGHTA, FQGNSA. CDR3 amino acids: CASRGLAVGELFF. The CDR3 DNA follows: TGTGCCAGCAGGGGACTAGCTGTCGGGGAGCTGTTTTTT.

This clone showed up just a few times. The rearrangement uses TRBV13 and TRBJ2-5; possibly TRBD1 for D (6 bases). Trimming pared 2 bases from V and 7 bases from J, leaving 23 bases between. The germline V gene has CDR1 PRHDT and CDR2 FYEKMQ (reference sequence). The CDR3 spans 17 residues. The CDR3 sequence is CASSLLVLGRGLGTQYF. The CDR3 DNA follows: TGTGCCAGCAGCTTATTAGTGTTGGGCAGGGGCCTTGGGACCCAGTACTTC.

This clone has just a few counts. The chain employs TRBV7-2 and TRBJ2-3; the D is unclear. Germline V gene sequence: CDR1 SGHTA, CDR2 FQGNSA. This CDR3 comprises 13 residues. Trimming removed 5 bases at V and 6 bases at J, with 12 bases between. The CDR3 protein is CASSPSHLDTQYF. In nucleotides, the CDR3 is TGTGCCAGCAGCCCTAGTCATTTGGATACGCAGTATTTT. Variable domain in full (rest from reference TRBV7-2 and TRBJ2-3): GAGVSQSPSNKVTEKGKDVELRCDPISGHTALYWYRQSLGQGLEFLIYFQGNSAPDKSGLPSDRFSAERTGGSVSTLTIQRTQQEDSAVYLCASSPSHLDTQYFGPGTRLTVL.

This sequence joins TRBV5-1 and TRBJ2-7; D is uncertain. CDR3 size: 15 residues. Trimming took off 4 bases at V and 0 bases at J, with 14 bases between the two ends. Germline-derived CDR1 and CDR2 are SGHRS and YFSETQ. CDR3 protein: CASSGQPWSSYEQYF. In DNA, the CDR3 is TGCGCCAGCAGCGGCCAACCCTGGAGCTCCTACGAGCAGTACTTC.

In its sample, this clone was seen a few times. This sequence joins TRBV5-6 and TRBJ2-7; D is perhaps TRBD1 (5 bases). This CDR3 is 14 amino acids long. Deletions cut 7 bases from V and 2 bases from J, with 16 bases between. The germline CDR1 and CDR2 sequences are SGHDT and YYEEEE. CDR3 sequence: CASGRGPTPYEQYF. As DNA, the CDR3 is TGTGCCAGCGGAAGGGGCCCCACCCCCTACGAGCAGTACTTC.

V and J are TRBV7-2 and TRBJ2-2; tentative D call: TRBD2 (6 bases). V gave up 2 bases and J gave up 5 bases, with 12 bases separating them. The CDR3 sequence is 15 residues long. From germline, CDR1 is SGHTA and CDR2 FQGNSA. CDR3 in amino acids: CASSLRAGPTGELFF. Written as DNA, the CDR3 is TGTGCCAGCAGCTTACGGGCGGGGCCAACCGGGGAGCTGTTTTTT.

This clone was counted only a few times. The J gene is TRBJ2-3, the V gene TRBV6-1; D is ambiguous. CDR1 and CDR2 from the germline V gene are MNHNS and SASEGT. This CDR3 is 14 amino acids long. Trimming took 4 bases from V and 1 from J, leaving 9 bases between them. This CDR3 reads CASSGYTRTDTQYF. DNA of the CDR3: TGTGCCAGCAGTGGCTACACACGCACAGATACGCAGTATTTT.

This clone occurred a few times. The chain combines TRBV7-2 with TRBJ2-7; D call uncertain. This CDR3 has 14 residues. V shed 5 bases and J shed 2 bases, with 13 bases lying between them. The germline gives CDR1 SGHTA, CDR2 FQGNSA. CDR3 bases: TGTGCCAGCAGCCACACAGTTCCAGCCTACGAGCAGTACTTC. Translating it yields CASSHTVPAYEQYF.